This T cell receptor beta chain was found in a study of T cell repertoires in cytomegalovirus infection. General study results and limits: Summed frequency of shared TCR beta families picked out CMV carriers who also had the relevant HLA.

This clonotype was detected only a few times. The antigen remains unidentified. With 2 bases clipped from V and 8 bases from J, the junction kept 12 bases outside the gene matches. The CDR3 has 16 amino acids. The germline CDR1 and CDR2 sequences are SGHAT and FQNNGV. Each CDR3 protein gets one entry after TCRdb re-called the reads with MiXCR. The sample has around 530,000 distinct CDR3 sequences; about 17% are singletons. The sequence was obtained from a human donor in good health (CMV status not recorded). Some clones in this sample may be carry-over from other donors' samples. Material: CD8+ T cells from PBMCs. The gene calls are TRBV11-2 and TRBJ1-2; TRBD1 matches 9 bases. CDR3 sequence reads: CASSLIRPRDREGYTF. The CDR3 nucleotides read TGTGCCAGCAGCTTAATTCGACCCCGGGACAGGGAAGGCTACACCTTC.